Shown below are 32 T cell receptor beta chains from a single sample sequenced in a study of T cell clonality in common variable immunodeficiency. The repertoire was sequenced with immunoSEQ multiplex PCR; TCRdb's copy has only in-frame clones and lacks some. Captured here are tens of thousands of clones, none seen once; the top ten comprise about 9.4%. Sequenced input: peripheral blood mononuclear cells. The receptors originated from a person between 18 and 70 years old in good health.

This clone was detected many times. The CDR3 DNA, read in part, is TGCGCCAGCAGTGAGACAGGTTTCGACGACACTGAA. It yields the protein CASSETGFDDTE. The whole CDR3 protein is CASSETGFDDTEAFF. The V call is TRBV10-1, the J call TRBJ1-1; tentatively, D is TRBD1 (5 bases). Read coverage stops 3 residues before the CDR3 terminus; the germline J gene supplies the remainder. Germline V lookup: CDR1 WNHNN, CDR2 SYGVQD (reference sequence). V dropped 2 bases and J dropped 3 bases, with 13 bases sitting between them. This CDR3 spans 15 amino acids.

The sample holds many counts of this clone. The read comes to an end 3 residues before the CDR3 does, leaving the germline J gene to fill in the end. The chain employs TRBV20-1 and TRBJ1-1; D gene uncertain. The V end lost 8 bases, the J end lost 3 bases, and 13 bases lay between the germline ends. The CDR3 covers 12 residues. The V gene's germline CDR1 is DFQATT and CDR2 SNEGSKA (reference sequence). The covered CDR3 bases are TGCAGTCCAGCTAAGAGGGACACTGAA. Amino acids: CSPAKRDTE. The entire CDR3 reads CSPAKRDTEAFF.

The sample holds many counts of this clone. The read comes to an end 3 residues before the CDR3 does, leaving the germline J gene to fill in the end. This rearrangement joins TRBV19 to TRBJ2-7; 7 positions agree with TRBD1. V lost 0 bases and J lost 2; bases outside the gene matches: 4. CDR3 length: 15 residues. Germline CDR1 is LNHDA and CDR2 is SQIVND (reference sequence). The CDR3 bases that were read are TGTGCCAGTAGTATAGATCCAGGGGGTACCTACGAG. Translating gives CASSIDPGGTYE. The entire CDR3 protein reads CASSIDPGGTYEQYF.

In its sample, this clone was seen many times. The read terminates 3 residues ahead of where the CDR3 ends, so the germline J gene completes it. J is TRBJ2-1 and V is TRBV2, with 10 positions matching TRBD2. Germline trimming cut 4 bases from V and 4 bases from J; bases unmatched to any gene: 4. The germline CDR1 and CDR2 sequences are SNHLY and FYNNEI. The CDR3 has 15 residues. CDR3 amino acids: CASSGYSGGYNEQFF. CDR3 bases read: TGTGCCAGCAGTGGATATAGCGGGGGGTACAATGAG.

This clone was seen repeatedly, ten times or more. The DNA ends 3 residues before the CDR3 does, and the rest of the CDR3 is filled in from the germline J gene. The chain combines TRBV5-1 with TRBJ2-5; D not resolved. V was cut by 4 bases and J by 5 bases, with 9 bases left in between. Germline V gene sequence: CDR1 SGHRS, CDR2 YFSETQ. This CDR3 comprises 12 residues. The CDR3 loop reads CASSLTEETQYF. Partial CDR3 DNA: TGCGCCAGCAGCCTAACAGAGGAGACC. The whole variable domain, remainder taken from reference TRBV5-1 and TRBJ2-5, is KAGVTQTPRYLIKTRGQQVTLSCSPISGHRSVSWYQQTPGQGLQFLFEYFSETQRNKGNFPGRFSGRQFSNSRSEMNVSTLELGDSALYLCASSLTEETQYFGPGTRLLVL.

This clone was seen ten or more times. The CDR3 is cut off 3 residues early in the read; its end comes from the germline J gene. The chain joins TRBV6-2 or TRBV6-3 to TRBJ2-5, with 8 bases fitting TRBD2. CDR3 length: 15 amino acids. The germline gives CDR1 MNHEY, CDR2 SVGEGT. With 0 bases clipped from V and 1 base from J, the junction kept 1 base outside the gene matches. The CDR3 DNA, read in part, is TGTGCCAGCAGTTACTCCCGGGGGGGCCAAGAGACC. It translates to CASSYSRGGQET. The full CDR3 protein is CASSYSRGGQETQYF.

This clone was observed at least ten times. The CDR3 end falls 3 residues outside the read, so it is completed with the germline J gene. J is TRBJ2-3 and V is TRBV7-3; D may be TRBD1 or TRBD2 (5 bases each). The CDR3 runs 12 residues. The germline V gene encodes CDR1 SGHTA and CDR2 FQGTGA. Trimming took 4 bases from V and 6 from J, leaving 8 bases between them. The CDR3 sequence is CASSSEGDTQYF. CDR3 bases read: TGTGCCAGCAGCTCCGAGGGGGATACG.

This clone was recorded at least ten times. CDR3 region: CASSVAPPGSGANVLTF. The covered CDR3 bases are TGTGCCAGCAGCGTAGCACCCCCCGGCTCTGGGGCCAACGTC. This chain joins TRBV9 and TRBJ2-6; D gene uncertain. Read data end 3 residues before the CDR3 end; the end is taken from the germline J gene. V was pared by 0 bases and J by 0 bases, with 10 bases between. This CDR3 comprises 17 residues. The V gene's germline CDR1 is SGDLS and CDR2 YYNGEE.

This clone was found many times. At one end the junction does not follow the germline gene, possibly because of a read error. Partial CDR3 DNA: TGCGCCAGCAGCCAAGATAAGGGGGCCGGCTATGGC. It codes for CASSQDKGAGYG. The whole CDR3 protein is CASSQDKGAGYGYTF. The rearrangement joins TRBV4-2 to TRBJ1-2; 7 bases agree with TRBD1. With the read ending 3 residues before the CDR3 end, the germline J gene is used to fill in that end. The CDR3 runs 15 residues. Germline V gene sequence: CDR1 LGHNA, CDR2 YNFKEQ.

Ten or more counts support this clone. The CDR3 goes on 3 residues after the read ends, and that part is filled in from the germline J gene. The V gene is TRBV12-5, the J gene TRBJ1-4; TRBD1 matches at 11 bases. The V gene end was trimmed by 2 bases and the J gene end by 5 bases; junction bases not matched to a gene: 10. This CDR3 region has 18 residues. Germline V gives CDR1 LGHNT, CDR2 FRNRAP. The sequenced CDR3 bases are TGTGCTAGTGGTTTGATCGGTCGGACAGGGGGCACGAATGAAAAA. Amino acid sequence: CASGLIGRTGGTNEK. The whole CDR3 sequence is CASGLIGRTGGTNEKLFF.

This clone was observed many times. The CDR3 extends 3 residues past the end of the read, so its final part is completed from the germline J gene. The V call is TRBV12-3 or TRBV12-4, the J call TRBJ2-2; D possibly corresponds to TRBD2 (6 bases). Trimming took off 6 bases at V and 1 base at J, with 15 bases between the two ends. The CDR3 contains 16 residues. CDR3 DNA, as far as it was read: TGTGCCAGCAGCCAAGAGGGACTTTTGAACACCGGGGAG. This codes for CASSQEGLLNTGE. The full CDR3 reads CASSQEGLLNTGELFF.

This clone was counted at least ten times. The read stops 3 residues short of the end of the CDR3; the missing end is completed from the germline J gene. This chain connects TRBV7-9 to TRBJ1-2; D is possibly TRBD1 (5 bases). In germline, CDR1 is SEHNR, CDR2 FQNEAQ (reference sequence). Trimming shortened V by 3 bases and J by 2 bases, and 10 bases separated the two germline ends. This CDR3 spans 14 amino acids. CDR3 amino acids: CASSFGGGNYGYTF. Partial CDR3 DNA: TGTGCCAGCAGCTTTGGTGGGGGGAACTATGGC.

The sample holds many counts of this clone. The read comes to an end 3 residues before the CDR3 does, leaving the germline J gene to fill in the end. J is TRBJ1-2 and V is TRBV6-1; TRBD1 is a possible D gene (6 bases). The CDR3 totals 14 residues. The germline V and J ends were trimmed by 1 base and 4 bases, with 10 bases remaining between them. Germline V gives CDR1 MNHNS, CDR2 SASEGT. The CDR3 region is CASSEGGGPYGYTF. Partial CDR3 DNA: TGTGCCAGCAGTGAAGGGGGGGGGCCCTATGGC.

This clone was seen at least ten times. The CDR3 end lies 3 residues beyond the end of the read and is filled in from the germline J gene. The V gene is TRBV20-1, the J gene TRBJ1-6, with 10 nucleotides matching TRBD1. After removal of 3 bases from V and 7 bases from J, the junction contained 6 bases not matched to a gene. Germline V lookup: CDR1 DFQATT, CDR2 SNEGSKA (reference sequence). The CDR3 runs to 15 residues. CDR3 DNA, as far as it was read: TGCAGTGCTAGTGGGGGACAGGGGTTGAATTCACCC. Translated, it gives CSASGGQGLNSP. The CDR3, in full, reads CSASGGQGLNSPLHF.

This clone was recorded many times. Read coverage stops 3 residues before the CDR3 terminus; the germline J gene supplies the remainder. The gene calls are TRBV6-2 or TRBV6-3 and TRBJ2-3, with a tentative D call TRBD1 (5 bases). The CDR3 spans 14 residues. Germline V gives CDR1 MNHEY, CDR2 SVGEGT. Trimming took off 6 bases at V and 2 bases at J, with 12 bases between the two ends. The part of the CDR3 DNA that was read is TGTGCCAGCAGCAAAGGGGTACACACAGATACG. This codes for CASSKGVHTDT. Given in full, the CDR3 is CASSKGVHTDTQYF.

This clone was counted at least ten times. The read gets to within 3 residues of the CDR3 end, and the germline J gene fills in the rest. The chain links TRBV20-1 to TRBJ2-3; D ambiguous. The CDR3 loop spans 13 amino acids. Germline-derived CDR1 and CDR2 are DFQATT and SNEGSKA (reference sequence). Deletions cut 3 bases from V and 3 bases from J, with 10 bases between. CDR3 residues: CSASHRATDTQYF. The covered CDR3 bases are TGCAGTGCTAGTCATAGGGCGACAGATACG.

This clone has ten or more counts. The junction departs from the called germline gene at one end, perhaps through a read error. Sequencing ends 3 residues short of the CDR3 end; the germline J gene provides the rest. This rearrangement joins TRBV4-2 to TRBJ2-5; tentative D call: TRBD1 (7 bases). Germline V gene sequence: CDR1 LGHNA, CDR2 YNFKEQ. This CDR3 spans 16 amino acids. Incomplete CDR3 DNA: TGCGCCAGCAGCCAGGGGGGTGGAGGTACACAAGAGACC. Amino acid sequence: CASSQGGGGTQET. Given in full, the CDR3 is CASSQGGGGTQETQYF.

This clone was seen repeatedly, ten times or more. The CDR3 is cut off 3 residues early in the read; its end comes from the germline J gene. V is TRBV12-3 or TRBV12-4 and J is TRBJ2-7, with TRBD1 matching 10 bases. With V trimmed by 5 bases and J by 4 bases, 2 bases remained unmatched. The CDR3 is 13 amino acids. The CDR3 protein is CASSTDRGYEQYF. The CDR3 DNA, read in part, is TGTGCCAGCAGTACGGACAGGGGGTACGAG.

This clone showed up many times. The CDR3 end is not reached by the read, which stops 3 residues before it; the germline J gene fills it in. The chain employs TRBV6-2 or TRBV6-3 and TRBJ1-5; TRBD1 matches 10 bases. The CDR3 length is 15 residues. The V segment lost 2 bases and the J segment 6 bases; nucleotides outside the gene matches: 4. Germline CDR1 and CDR2: MNHEY and SVGEGT. Here the CDR3 reads CASSYDRGLGQPQHF. The CDR3 bases that were read are TGTGCCAGCAGTTACGACAGGGGGCTAGGTCAGCCC.

This clone was recorded many times. The CDR3 spells CASPAGSEAFF. CDR3 bases read: TGTGCCAGCCCGGCGGGTTCTGAA. The J gene is TRBJ1-1, the V gene TRBV19; D uncertain. From the germline J gene comes the end of the CDR3, since the read stops 3 residues before it. V was trimmed by 9 bases and J by 6 bases, leaving 11 bases between them. The CDR3 runs 11 residues. Germline V gene data show CDR1 as LNHDA and CDR2 as SQIVND (reference sequence).

This clone was counted at least ten times. The CDR3 end is not reached by the read, which stops 3 residues before it; the germline J gene fills it in. V gene TRBV7-2 combines with J gene TRBJ2-1, with 9 bases fitting TRBD2. Trimming took 6 bases from V and 0 from J; bases not matched to a gene: 3. This CDR3 region has 15 residues. Germline V CDR1 and CDR2: SGHTA, FQGNSA. The CDR3 here is CASSPSGVSYNEQFF. The sequenced CDR3 bases are TGTGCCAGCAGTCCTAGCGGGGTCTCCTACAATGAG.

This clone was recorded at least ten times. The CDR3 is cut off 3 residues early in the read; its end comes from the germline J gene. This chain uses TRBV13 with TRBJ1-3, with D possibly TRBD1 on 6 matching bases. The CDR3 is 16 residues long. Germline V lookup: CDR1 PRHDT, CDR2 FYEKMQ (reference sequence). V lost 5 bases and J 0 bases, leaving 14 bases between the germline ends. Incomplete CDR3 DNA: TGTGCCAGCAGCGAGACAGGCTACAGCTCTGGAAACACC. As protein: CASSETGYSSGNT. The complete CDR3 protein is CASSETGYSSGNTIYF.

Ten or more counts support this clone. The CDR3 goes on 3 residues after the read ends, and that part is filled in from the germline J gene. The V gene is TRBV19, the J gene TRBJ2-3; 10 nucleotides align to TRBD2. V gave up 10 bases and J gave up 1 base; unmatched junction bases: 8. The CDR3 has 15 residues. Germline V CDR1 and CDR2: LNHDA, SQIVND (reference sequence). Incomplete CDR3 DNA: TGTGCCACCAAGAGAGCGGGAGGGGGCACAGATACG. Its translation: CATKRAGGGTDT. The complete CDR3 reads CATKRAGGGTDTQYF.

This clone has at least ten counts. The sequence runs out 3 residues before the end of the CDR3; the remainder is reconstructed from the germline J gene. The J gene is TRBJ1-1, the V gene TRBV12-3 or TRBV12-4; tentatively, D is TRBD1 (5 bases). This CDR3 has 12 residues. The CDR3 region is CASSYPGGEAFF. The part of the CDR3 DNA that was read is TGTGCCAGCAGTTACCCGGGGGGAGAA.

The sample holds many counts of this clone. CDR3 bases read: TGTGCCAGCAGTTTAAGGGGGTTCGACAAAAACATT. This translates into CASSLRGFDKNI. The complete CDR3 sequence is CASSLRGFDKNIQYF. This chain connects TRBV28 to TRBJ2-4, with D possibly being TRBD1 (6 bases). The CDR3 extends 3 residues past the end of the read, so its final part is completed from the germline J gene. CDR1 MDHEN and CDR2 SYDVKM come from the germline V gene. The CDR3 has 15 amino acids. V gave up 2 bases and J gave up 3 bases, with 11 bases separating them.

The sample holds many counts of this clone. The read finishes 3 residues shy of the CDR3 end, and the germline J gene is used to complete it. V is TRBV7-8 and J is TRBJ2-7; D is possibly TRBD2 (5 bases). The germline V gene has CDR1 SGHVS and CDR2 FQNEAQ. V lost 4 bases and J lost 4, with 11 bases in between. This CDR3 region has 13 residues. The covered CDR3 bases are TGTGCCAGCAGCTCCCTAGCTACTTACGAG. This translates into CASSSLATYE. The entire CDR3 sequence reads CASSSLATYEQYF.

At least ten counts were recorded for this clone. The read finishes 3 residues shy of the CDR3 end, and the germline J gene is used to complete it. V gene TRBV7-6 combines with J gene TRBJ2-6, with D tentatively TRBD1 (5 bases). Trimming stripped 1 base from V and 8 bases from J, with 9 bases between. CDR3 length: 14 residues. The germline CDR1 and CDR2 sequences are SGHVS and FNYEAQ. CDR3 DNA (partial): TGTGCCAGCAGCTTAGAAGACAGTCCCAACGTC. Protein product: CASSLEDSPNV. The CDR3 as a whole reads CASSLEDSPNVLTF.

There are many counts of this clone. The CDR3 sequence: CASSIAASGTYNEQFF. CDR3 bases read: TGTGCCAGTAGTATAGCTGCTAGCGGGACCTACAATGAG. This chain joins TRBV19 and TRBJ2-1; 9 nucleotides align to TRBD2. The CDR3 end is not reached by the read, which stops 3 residues before it; the germline J gene fills it in. Looked up from germline, CDR1 is LNHDA and CDR2 is SQIVND (reference sequence). Trimming at V came to 1 base and at J to 2 bases, leaving 3 bases not matched to a gene. CDR3 length: 16 amino acids. Full variable domain (remainder filled in from reference TRBV19 and TRBJ2-1): DGGITQSPKYLFRKEGQNVTLSCEQNLNHDAMYWYRQDPGQGLRLIYYSQIVNDFQKGDIAEGYSVSREKKESFPLTVTSAQKNPTAFYLCASSIAASGTYNEQFFGPGTRLTVL.

This clone turned up a few times. The read halts 3 residues ahead of the CDR3 end, with the missing end drawn from the germline J gene. The chain combines TRBV7-3 with TRBJ1-2, with D perhaps matching TRBD1 (5 bases). The length of the CDR3 is 19 residues. From germline, CDR1 is SGHTA and CDR2 FQGTGA. CDR3 bases read: TGTGCCAGCAGCTTAAGGGGGACTAGCGGGAGGGAAGGCACAGATACC. This sequence encodes CASSLRGTSGREGTDT. The whole CDR3 protein is CASSLRGTSGREGTDTYTF.

This clone was seen at least ten times. The DNA ends 3 residues before the CDR3 does, and the rest of the CDR3 is filled in from the germline J gene. The chain has TRBV30 and TRBJ2-7; 9 bases map to TRBD1. Per the germline V gene, CDR1 is GTSNPN and CDR2 is SVGIG (reference sequence). Unmatched junction bases numbered 5, after V lost 0 bases and J lost 2 bases. The CDR3 has 15 residues. The CDR3 is CAWSVWGQGTYEQYF. The CDR3 bases that were read are TGTGCCTGGAGTGTATGGGGACAGGGCACCTACGAG.

This clone appeared many times. The read is 3 residues too short to cover the CDR3 end, so that end is filled in from the germline J gene. The J gene is TRBJ2-1, the V gene TRBV6-4; the match to TRBD1 covers 7 bases. The CDR3 loop spans 15 amino acids. V was pared by 0 bases and J by 2 bases, with 1 base of the junction left unmatched. The germline CDR1 and CDR2 sequences are MRHNA and SNTAGT. The CDR3 bases that were read are TGTGCCAGCAGTGACTCAGGGGGCGCCTACAATGAG. Protein product: CASSDSGGAYNE. The entire CDR3 protein is CASSDSGGAYNEQFF.

This clone was seen repeatedly, ten times or more. The read comes to an end 3 residues before the CDR3 does, leaving the germline J gene to fill in the end. This chain connects TRBV30 to TRBJ2-7, with TRBD1 matching over 8 bases. The CDR3 contains 13 residues. J was trimmed by 2 bases and V by 1 base; bases with no gene match: 1. The V gene's germline CDR1 is GTSNPN and CDR2 SVGIG (reference sequence). The CDR3 loop reads CAWSEDRAYEQYF. The part of the CDR3 DNA that was read is TGTGCCTGGAGTGAGGACAGGGCCTACGAG. Using reference TRBV30 and TRBJ2-7 for the parts outside the CDR3, the full variable domain is SQTIHQWPATLVQPVGSPLSLECTVEGTSNPNLYWYRQAAGRGLQLLFYSVGIGQISSEVPQNLSASRPQDRQFILSSKKLLLSDSGFYLCAWSEDRAYEQYFGPGTRLTVT.